This TCR beta chain was documented in a study of CD8 T cells in Susac syndrome. Sequencing of TCR beta, carried out with a high-throughput approach, was applied to CD8+ and CD4+ T cells from the blood. The count of this clonotype is one. The RNA input was about 0.5 to 1 ug, and it was reverse transcribed with random hexamers. TCRdb ran MiXCR on the immunoSEQ multiplex PCR reads and lists one entry per CDR3 protein. The sample carries under 200,000 distinct CDR3 sequences, approximately 94% recorded once. Sequencing used CD4+ T cells from PBMCs. This sequence originates from a human donor with Susac syndrome.

The DNA for the CDR3 is TGTGCCAGCAGCTTCTTGGACTATAACACCGGGGAGCTGTTTTTT. It encodes CASSFLDYNTGELFF. This chain links TRBV5-4 with TRBJ2-2; a weak D match, TRBD2 (6 bases). V was pared by 2 bases and J by 2 bases, with 10 bases between. Germline V gene data show CDR1 as SGHNT and CDR2 as YYREEE (reference sequence). There are 15 residues in the CDR3.